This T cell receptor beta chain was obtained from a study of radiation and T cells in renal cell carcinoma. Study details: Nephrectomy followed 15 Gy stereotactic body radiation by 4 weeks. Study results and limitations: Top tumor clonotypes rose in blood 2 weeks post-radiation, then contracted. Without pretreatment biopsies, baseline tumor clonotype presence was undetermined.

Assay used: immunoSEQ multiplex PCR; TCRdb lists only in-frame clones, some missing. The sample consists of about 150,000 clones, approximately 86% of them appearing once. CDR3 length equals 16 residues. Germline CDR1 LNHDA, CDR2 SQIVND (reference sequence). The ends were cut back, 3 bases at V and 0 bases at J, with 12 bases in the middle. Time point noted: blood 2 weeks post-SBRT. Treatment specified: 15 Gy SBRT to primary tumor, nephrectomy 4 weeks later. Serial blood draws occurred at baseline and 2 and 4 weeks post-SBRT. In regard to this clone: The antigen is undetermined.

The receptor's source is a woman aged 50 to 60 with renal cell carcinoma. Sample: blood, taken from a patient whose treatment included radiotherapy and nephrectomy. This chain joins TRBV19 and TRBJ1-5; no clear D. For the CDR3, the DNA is TGTGCCAGTAGTATTGGCTCGGTATATAGCAATCAGCCCCAGCATTTT. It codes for CASSIGSVYSNQPQHF. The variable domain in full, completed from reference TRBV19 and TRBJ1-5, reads DGGITQSPKYLFRKEGQNVTLSCEQNLNHDAMYWYRQDPGQGLRLIYYSQIVNDFQKGDIAEGYSVSREKKESFPLTVTSAQKNPTAFYLCASSIGSVYSNQPQHFGDGTRLSIL.